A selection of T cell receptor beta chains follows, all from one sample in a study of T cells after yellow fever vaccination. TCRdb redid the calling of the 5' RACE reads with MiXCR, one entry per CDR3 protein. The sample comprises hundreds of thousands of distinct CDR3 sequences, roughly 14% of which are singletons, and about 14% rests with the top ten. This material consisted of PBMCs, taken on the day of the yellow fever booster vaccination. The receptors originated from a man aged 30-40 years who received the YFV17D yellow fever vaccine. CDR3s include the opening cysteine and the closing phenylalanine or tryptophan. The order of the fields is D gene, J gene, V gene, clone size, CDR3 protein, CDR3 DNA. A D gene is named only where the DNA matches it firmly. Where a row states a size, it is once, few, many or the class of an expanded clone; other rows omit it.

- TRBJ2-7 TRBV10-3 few CAISESGTFEQYF TGTGCCATCAGTGAGTCTGGGACATTCGAGCAGTACTTC
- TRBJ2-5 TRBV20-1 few CSAIKGPSQETQYF TGCAGTGCTATCAAGGGACCTTCACAAGAGACCCAGTACTTC
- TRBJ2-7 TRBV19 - CASSWGAENYEQYF TGTGCCAGTAGTTGGGGGGCAGAAAACTACGAGCAGTACTTC
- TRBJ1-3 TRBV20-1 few CSAIGGHSGNTIYF TGCAGTGCTATCGGTGGACACTCTGGAAACACCATATATTTT
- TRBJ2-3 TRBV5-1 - CASSLALNTDTQYF TGCGCCAGCAGCTTGGCTCTAAACACAGATACGCAGTATTTT
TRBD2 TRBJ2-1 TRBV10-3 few CAISESGLAANYEQFF TGTGCCATCAGTGAGTCTGGGCTAGCGGCTAATTATGAGCAGTTCTTC
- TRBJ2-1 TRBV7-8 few CASSLTSSWEQFF TGTGCCAGCAGCTTAACTAGCTCTTGGGAGCAGTTCTTC
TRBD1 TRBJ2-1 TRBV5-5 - CASSLRDRANEQFF TGTGCCAGCAGCTTGAGAGACAGGGCCAATGAGCAGTTCTTC
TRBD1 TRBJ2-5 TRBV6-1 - CASRPRTGQETQYF TGTGCCAGCAGACCCAGGACAGGCCAAGAGACCCAGTACTTC
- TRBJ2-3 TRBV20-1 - CSAASASSTQYF TGCAGTGCCGCCTCGGCTAGTTCTACGCAGTATTTT
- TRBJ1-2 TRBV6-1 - CASSNGPADGYTF TGTGCCAGCAGTAATGGGCCGGCGGATGGCTACACCTTC
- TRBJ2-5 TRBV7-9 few CASSSVLRELAQYF TGTGCCAGCAGCTCCGTCCTACGGGAGTTAGCCCAGTACTTC
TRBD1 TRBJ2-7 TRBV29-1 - CSVRTGGSEQYF TGCAGCGTTCGGACAGGAGGATCCGAGCAGTACTTC
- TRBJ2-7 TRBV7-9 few CASSPGGPETYEQYF TGTGCCAGCAGTCCGGGTGGTCCAGAAACCTACGAGCAGTACTTC
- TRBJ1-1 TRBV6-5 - CASRSSGVSDEAFF TGTGCCAGCCGATCATCAGGGGTGTCGGACGAAGCTTTCTTT
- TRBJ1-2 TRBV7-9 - CASSLGGAANYGYTF TGTGCCAGCAGCTTAGGTGGGGCAGCTAACTATGGCTACACCTTC
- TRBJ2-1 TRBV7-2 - CASSLRDGKYNEQFF TGTGCCAGCAGCCTAAGGGACGGTAAATACAATGAGCAGTTCTTC
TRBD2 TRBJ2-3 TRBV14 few CASSQASGSRQYF TGTGCCAGCAGCCAAGCTAGCGGGAGTCGGCAGTATTTT
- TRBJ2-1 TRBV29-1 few CSAVGRNNEQFF TGCAGCGCGGTGGGAAGGAACAATGAGCAGTTCTTC
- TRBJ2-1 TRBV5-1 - CASNIDGYNEQFF TGCGCCAGCAACATCGACGGATACAATGAGCAGTTCTTC
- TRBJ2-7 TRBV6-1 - CASSPPPGNYEQYF TGTGCCAGCAGTCCTCCCCCAGGGAACTACGAGCAGTACTTC
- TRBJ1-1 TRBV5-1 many CASSLTGLGNTEAFF TGCGCCAGCAGCTTAACAGGGTTGGGGAACACTGAAGCTTTCTTT
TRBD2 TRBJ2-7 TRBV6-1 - CASSHSRSGRHEQYF TGTGCCAGCAGTCATTCCCGTAGCGGGAGACACGAGCAGTACTTC
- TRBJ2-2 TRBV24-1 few CATSGSLNTGELFF TGTGCCACCAGTGGAAGCCTTAACACCGGGGAGCTGTTTTTT
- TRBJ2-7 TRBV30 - CAWVGTSNEQYF TGTGCCTGGGTGGGGACCTCGAACGAGCAGTACTTC
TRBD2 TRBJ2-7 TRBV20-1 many CSARDLRTSGFYEQYF TGCAGTGCTAGAGACCTTAGGACTAGCGGGTTCTACGAGCAGTACTTC
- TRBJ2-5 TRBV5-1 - CASSFMGLQETQYF TGCGCCAGCAGCTTCATGGGGCTCCAAGAGACCCAGTACTTC
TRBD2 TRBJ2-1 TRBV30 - CAGSSGRFGLGGGEQFF TGTGCCGGATCTAGCGGGAGGTTCGGTTTGGGCGGGGGTGAGCAGTTCTTC
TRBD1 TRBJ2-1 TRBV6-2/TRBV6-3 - CASNPGQNSYNEQFF TGTGCCAGCAACCCGGGACAGAACTCCTACAATGAGCAGTTCTTC
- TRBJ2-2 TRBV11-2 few CASSLIRQANTGELFF TGTGCCAGCAGCTTAATAAGGCAAGCGAACACCGGGGAGCTGTTTTTT
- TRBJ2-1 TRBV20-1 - CSARGGWEFEQFF TGCAGTGCTAGGGGGGGATGGGAATTTGAGCAGTTCTTC
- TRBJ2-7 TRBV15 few CATSSPWEQYF TGTGCCACCAGCTCTCCCTGGGAGCAGTACTTC
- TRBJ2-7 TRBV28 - CASSLPLISYEQYF TGTGCCAGCAGTTTACCCCTCATTTCCTACGAGCAGTACTTC
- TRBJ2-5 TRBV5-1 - CASSKRTAQETQYF TGCGCCAGCAGTAAACGGACAGCACAAGAGACCCAGTACTTC
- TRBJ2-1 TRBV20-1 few CSAKGPRYNEQFF TGCAGTGCTAAGGGACCACGTTACAATGAGCAGTTCTTC
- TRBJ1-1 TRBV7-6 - CASSLNTEGTEAFF TGTGCCAGCAGCTTGAATACAGAGGGAACTGAAGCTTTCTTT
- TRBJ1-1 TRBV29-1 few CSVEGSRVTFF TGCAGCGTTGAAGGGTCCAGGGTTACTTTCTTT
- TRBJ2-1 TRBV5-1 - CASSYLEGAKNEQFF TGCGCCAGCAGCTACCTCGAGGGCGCGAAGAATGAGCAGTTCTTC
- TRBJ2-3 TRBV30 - CAWFTGNTQYF TGTGCCTGGTTTACTGGGAATACGCAGTATTTT
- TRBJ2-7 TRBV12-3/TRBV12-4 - CASKDSQKSKMDLREQYF TGTGCCAGCAAGGACAGTCAAAAGTCAAAAATGGATCTTAGGGAGCAGTACTTC
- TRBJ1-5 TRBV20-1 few CSAKEGNQPQHF TGCAGTGCTAAGGAGGGCAATCAGCCCCAGCATTTT
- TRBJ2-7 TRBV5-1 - CASSLRGRGRLDGRYEQYF TGCGCCAGCAGCCTAAGAGGCAGGGGCCGCCTGGACGGGAGGTACGAGCAGTACTTC